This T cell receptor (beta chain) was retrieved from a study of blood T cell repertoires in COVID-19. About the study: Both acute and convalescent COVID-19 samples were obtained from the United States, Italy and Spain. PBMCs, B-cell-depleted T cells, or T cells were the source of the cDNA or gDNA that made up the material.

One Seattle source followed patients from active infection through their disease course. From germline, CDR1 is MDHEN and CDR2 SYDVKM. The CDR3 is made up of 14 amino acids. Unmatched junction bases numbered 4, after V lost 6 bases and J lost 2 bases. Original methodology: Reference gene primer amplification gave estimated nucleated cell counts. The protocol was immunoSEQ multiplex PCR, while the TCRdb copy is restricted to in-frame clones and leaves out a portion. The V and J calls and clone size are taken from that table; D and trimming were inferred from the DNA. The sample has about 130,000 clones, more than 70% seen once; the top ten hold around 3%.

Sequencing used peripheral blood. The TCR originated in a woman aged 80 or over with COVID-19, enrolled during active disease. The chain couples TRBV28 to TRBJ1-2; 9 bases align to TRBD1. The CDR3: CASRSGTGNYGYTF. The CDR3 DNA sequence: TGTGCCAGCAGGAGCGGGACAGGGAACTATGGCTACACCTTC.